These 10 T cell receptor beta chains were sequenced from one sample in a study of blood T cell repertoires in COVID-19. Libraries were prepared by immunoSEQ multiplex PCR; TCRdb keeps only in-frame clonotypes and omits some of them. The table records 90,000 to 150,000 clones, just over 70% of them present only once. The material sequenced was peripheral blood. The source of these receptors is a human donor with acute or convalescent COVID-19. The donor label of this sample is uncertain.

The genes are TRBV2 and TRBJ1-5, with D perhaps TRBD1 (5 bases). Trimming removed 4 bases at V and 4 bases at J, with 14 bases between. The CDR3 is made up of 15 amino acids. Germline V gene data show CDR1 as SNHLY and CDR2 as FYNNEI. The CDR3 loop reads CASSAGTVSNQPQHF. The CDR3, as DNA: TGTGCCAGCAGTGCCGGGACTGTTAGTAATCAGCCCCAGCATTTT.

This chain links TRBV10-3 with TRBJ1-1; a weak D match, TRBD1 (5 bases). The CDR3 spans 17 residues. CDR1 ENHRY and CDR2 SYGVKD come from the germline V gene. Trimming pared 0 bases from V and 0 bases from J, leaving 14 bases between. In DNA, the CDR3 is TGTGCCATCAGTGAGTCGAGGCGGGGAGGGGTGAACACTGAAGCTTTCTTT. Translating it yields CAISESRRGGVNTEAFF.

Worth noting for this clone: With a much larger clone just one base away, this may be a read error. The chain joins TRBV5-4 to TRBJ2-6; no firm D call. CDR1 and CDR2 (germline): SGHNT, YYREEE (reference sequence). This CDR3 contains 13 residues. V gave up 4 bases and J gave up 1 base, with 3 bases separating them. This CDR3 is CASSLSGANVLTF. The CDR3 coding sequence is TGTGCCAGCAGCCTATCTGGGGCCAACGTCCTGACTTTC.

This clone has ten or more counts. The chain joins TRBV6-5 to TRBJ1-2; no clear D gene. This CDR3 is built from 15 residues. Germline-derived CDR1 and CDR2 are MNHEY and SVGAGI. Trimming removed 0 bases from V and 4 bases from J, with 12 bases in between. The CDR3 reads CASSYSKAGSYGYTF. As DNA, the CDR3 is TGTGCCAGCAGTTACTCGAAAGCAGGCTCCTATGGCTACACCTTC.

The rearrangement joins TRBV6-6 to TRBJ2-6, with TRBD2 matching over 7 bases. V shed 5 bases, J shed 0 bases, and the junction held 7 bases outside the gene matches. The CDR3 has 17 amino acids. Germline V gene lookup returns CDR1 MNHNY and CDR2 SVGAGI (reference sequence). Here the CDR3 DNA reads TGTGCCAGCAGTCCCCGCGGGGGAAACTCTGGGGCCAACGTCCTGACTTTC. Its translation is CASSPRGGNSGANVLTF.

The chain recombines TRBV6-1 with TRBJ1-1; maybe TRBD1 (5 bases). Trimming shortened V by 2 bases and J by 11 bases, and 15 bases separated the two germline ends. The CDR3 has 13 amino acids. The V gene's germline CDR1 is MNHNS and CDR2 SASEGT. The CDR3 reads CASSEFQGLEAFF. The CDR3 DNA is TGTGCCAGCAGTGAATTTCAGGGTCTGGAGGCTTTCTTT.

The chain uses TRBV19 and TRBJ2-7; a possible D gene is TRBD1 (6 bases). CDR1 and CDR2 (germline): LNHDA, SQIVND (reference sequence). CDR3 length: 16 amino acids. Trimming took off 6 bases at V and 1 base at J, with 19 bases between the two ends. The CDR3 loop reads CASRLRAGVESYEQYF. DNA for the CDR3: TGTGCCAGTAGGCTGAGGGCAGGGGTTGAGTCCTACGAGCAGTACTTC.

The V and J genes are TRBV29-1 and TRBJ1-1; perhaps TRBD1 as D (6 bases). Trimming cost V 3 bases and J 4 bases, with 15 bases left between them. The CDR3 runs to 14 residues. Germline V gene lookup returns CDR1 SQVTM and CDR2 ANQGSEA. The CDR3 DNA follows: TGCAGCGTTGACACAGGGAGGGTTACCACTGAAGCTTTCTTT. It yields the protein CSVDTGRVTTEAFF.

The V call is TRBV9, the J call TRBJ1-6; D possibly corresponds to TRBD1 (6 bases). The CDR3 loop spans 15 amino acids. V was clipped by 0 bases and J by 7 bases, with 11 bases between them. CDR1 and CDR2 from the germline V gene are SGDLS and YYNGEE. CDR3 sequence reads: CASSVDTGLNSPLHF. CDR3 sequence (DNA): TGTGCCAGCAGCGTAGATACAGGGCTCAATTCACCCCTCCACTTT.

In its sample, this clone was seen a few times. The chain uses TRBV18 and TRBJ1-1, with 8 bases identical to TRBD1. The ends lost 2 bases at V and 5 bases at J; junction bases unmatched: 13. Germline V lookup: CDR1 KGHSH, CDR2 LQKENI. The CDR3 covers 17 residues. The CDR3 sequence is CASSPSTAGQGGTEAFF. DNA for the CDR3: TGTGCCAGCTCACCATCCACCGCCGGACAGGGAGGAACTGAAGCTTTCTTT.